This entry describes one T cell receptor beta chain. This specimen belongs to a study of blood T cells in healthy people across ages. Across the study: With template switching, about one barcoded beta molecule was captured per two T cells.

Then a second PCR, running roughly 6 to 11 cycles, was carried out with a sample-barcoded 5' primer and a J-beta primer mix. Each CDR3 protein is one row after TCRdb ran MiXCR on the 5' RACE reads. The table lists 700,000 or so distinct CDR3 sequences, roughly 43% of them singletons, with around 30% in the top ten. V was pared by 2 bases and J by 1 base, with 12 bases between. Looked up from germline, CDR1 is MNHEY and CDR2 is SVGEGT. The CDR3 runs to 15 residues. The chain recombines TRBV6-2 or TRBV6-3 with TRBJ2-7; no reliable D call. The origin of this receptor is a man older than 75 in good health. The sequenced sample consisted of blood. The CDR3 loop reads CASSYGVPPSYEQYF. CDR3 nucleotide sequence: TGTGCCAGCAGTTACGGGGTCCCACCATCCTACGAGCAGTACTTC.